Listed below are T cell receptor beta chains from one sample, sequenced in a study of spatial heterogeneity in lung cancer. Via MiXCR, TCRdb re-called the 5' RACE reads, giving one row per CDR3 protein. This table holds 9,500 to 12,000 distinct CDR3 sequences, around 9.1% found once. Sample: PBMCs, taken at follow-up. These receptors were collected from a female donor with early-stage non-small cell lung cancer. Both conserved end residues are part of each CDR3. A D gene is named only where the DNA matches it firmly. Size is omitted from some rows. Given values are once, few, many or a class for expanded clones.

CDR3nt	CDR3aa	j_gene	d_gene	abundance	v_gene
TGTGCCATCAGTGAGTCGGGGGGAGGTACTGAAGCTTTCTTT	CAISESGGGTEAFF	TRBJ1-1	NA	many	TRBV10-3
TGTGCCAGCAGTTTCCGACGGACAGGGAGCTATGGCTACACCTTC	CASSFRRTGSYGYTF	TRBJ1-2	TRBD1	many	TRBV27
TGTGCCAGCTCACCACTTAGCGCCGAGCAGTTCTTC	CASSPLSAEQFF	TRBJ2-1	NA	medium-sized	TRBV18
TGTGCCAGCAGCCCCACCCCCGGGACAGAGCCACGCACAGATACGCAGTATTTT	CASSPTPGTEPRTDTQYF	TRBJ2-3	TRBD1	many	TRBV7-9
TGTGCCAGTCTCCCCTCAACGACAGGGTACACAGATACGCAGTATTTT	CASLPSTTGYTDTQYF	TRBJ2-3	TRBD1	many	TRBV19
TGTGCCAGCAGTTTAAGCAGGGGACGCACAGATACGCAGTATTTT	CASSLSRGRTDTQYF	TRBJ2-3	NA	many	TRBV27
TGCAGTGCTAGAGGGGAGGGCCCCTACGAGCAGTACTTC	CSARGEGPYEQYF	TRBJ2-7	TRBD2	many	TRBV20-1
TGTGCCAGCAGTTTAATCCCAGGGTTGAACACTGAAGCTTTCTTT	CASSLIPGLNTEAFF	TRBJ1-1	NA	many	TRBV12-3/TRBV12-4
TGTGCCAGCAGTGTCGGGACAGGGGGAGCGGGAGGGCTCTCCAAAAACATTCAGTACTTC	CASSVGTGGAGGLSKNIQYF	TRBJ2-4	NA	many	TRBV6-1
TGTGCCAGCAGATGGGGGAGGAGGACTGAAGCTTTCTTT	CASRWGRRTEAFF	TRBJ1-1	NA	many	TRBV28
TGTGCCACCATTGGCGCGTCTACAGATACGCAGTATTTT	CATIGASTDTQYF	TRBJ2-3	NA	NA	TRBV24-1
TGTGCCAGCAGTTTCCCAGGGGGAGAAGGCTACACCTTC	CASSFPGGEGYTF	TRBJ1-2	TRBD1	many	TRBV11-1
TGTGCCAGCAACAACTTAGATGAGCAGTTCTTC	CASNNLDEQFF	TRBJ2-1	NA	many	TRBV2
TGTGCCAGCAGCGCAGGGGTAGCCAAAAACATTCAGTACTTC	CASSAGVAKNIQYF	TRBJ2-4	NA	many	TRBV5-8
TGCAGCGTTGAGCGACTAGCGGGAGTACGTGAGCAGTTCTTC	CSVERLAGVREQFF	TRBJ2-1	TRBD2	few	TRBV29-1
TGTGCCAGCAGCTTTAGCGGGAGGGATAATGAGCAGTTCTTC	CASSFSGRDNEQFF	TRBJ2-1	TRBD2	medium-sized	TRBV5-6
TGTGCCAGTAGTATGCCGTATAATTCACCCCTCCACTTT	CASSMPYNSPLHF	TRBJ1-6	NA	many	TRBV19
TGTCACAGTCAGCCCCAGCATTTT	CHSQPQHF	TRBJ1-5	NA	many	TRBV21-1
TGTGCCAGCAGTTTTTACAGGGGGGTAGCCAAAAACATTCAGTACTTC	CASSFYRGVAKNIQYF	TRBJ2-4	TRBD1	many	TRBV12-3/TRBV12-4
TGTGCCAGCAGCCGACAGCCGACTAGCACAGATACGCAGTATTTT	CASSRQPTSTDTQYF	TRBJ2-3	NA	many	TRBV12-3/TRBV12-4
TGCAGCGTTGGGGGGAATCAGCCCCAGCATTTT	CSVGGNQPQHF	TRBJ1-5	NA	NA	TRBV29-1
TGCGCCAGCAGCCAAGATATATCAGGGAGATATGGCTACACCTTC	CASSQDISGRYGYTF	TRBJ1-2	NA	NA	TRBV4-1
TGTGCCAGCAGTTTATGGGGCGGGAGCTCCTACAATGAGCAGTTCTTC	CASSLWGGSSYNEQFF	TRBJ2-1	TRBD2	few	TRBV27
TGTGCCAGCAACCGACTACCGGGACTAGCGCGAGAGGGGAATGAGCAGTTCTTC	CASNRLPGLAREGNEQFF	TRBJ2-1	TRBD2	many	TRBV11-2
TGTGCCAGCAGATCAGACTGGAATCAAAACATTCAGTACTTC	CASRSDWNQNIQYF	TRBJ2-4	NA	NA	TRBV7-2
TGTGCCAGCAGTGTGGCGGGGAACTATGGCTACACCTTC	CASSVAGNYGYTF	TRBJ1-2	NA	NA	TRBV27
TGTGCCAGCAGCTCCCGAGGATCTAACTATGGCTACACCTTC	CASSSRGSNYGYTF	TRBJ1-2	NA	many	TRBV9
TGTGCCAGCAGCGTAGCCGGGTACTATGGCTACACCTTC	CASSVAGYYGYTF	TRBJ1-2	NA	many	TRBV9
TGTGCCAGCAGCCACCCGGACACTGAAGAGACCCAGTACTTC	CASSHPDTEETQYF	TRBJ2-5	NA	many	TRBV7-8
TGTGCCAGCACCCCGAGATGGGGCGGGATCACAGATACGCAGTATTTT	CASTPRWGGITDTQYF	TRBJ2-3	NA	many	TRBV5-4
TGTGCCAGCATTGACAGGGGGGCCAAAAACATTCAGTACTTC	CASIDRGAKNIQYF	TRBJ2-4	TRBD1	many	TRBV6-1
TGTGCCAGCAGTCTACTAGGACAGGCGCCCCGAACCCAGTACTTC	CASSLLGQAPRTQYF	TRBJ2-5	TRBD1	many	TRBV27
TGTGCCAGCAGCCCAAACAGGGTCCAAGCTTTCTTT	CASSPNRVQAFF	TRBJ1-1	NA	many	TRBV11-2
TGCGCCAGCAGCCGAGGTAGGAGGTTGGATTCACCCCTCCACTTT	CASSRGRRLDSPLHF	TRBJ1-6	NA	many	TRBV5-1
TGCGCCAGCAGCCAAGATGGGGAGGCACATCAGTACTTC	CASSQDGEAHQYF	TRBJ2-4	NA	many	TRBV4-3
TGTGCCAGCAGCTTGTCAGGGATTACCCAGTACTTC	CASSLSGITQYF	TRBJ2-5	NA	many	TRBV7-2
TGTGCCAGCAGACAGGGGGCGCTTTACAATGAGCAGTTCTTC	CASRQGALYNEQFF	TRBJ2-1	TRBD1	few	TRBV12-3/TRBV12-4
TGCAGTGCTAGTGGCCGAAACACCGGGGAGCTGTTTTTT	CSASGRNTGELFF	TRBJ2-2	NA	many	TRBV20-1
TGTGCCAGCAGCTTAGCGCCTGAAAAACTGTTTTTT	CASSLAPEKLFF	TRBJ1-4	NA	many	TRBV7-9
TGTGCCAGCAGACTAACTACCGGGTCCACGCCCGGCGAGCAGTACTTC	CASRLTTGSTPGEQYF	TRBJ2-7	NA	many	TRBV6-6
TGTGCCAGAGCGGGTCCCTCGAACACCGGGGAGCTGTTTTTT	CARAGPSNTGELFF	TRBJ2-2	NA	many	TRBV7-9
TGTGCCAGCAGCTCGGGACGTGGTAGGGATACGCAGTATTTT	CASSSGRGRDTQYF	TRBJ2-3	NA	NA	TRBV11-1
TGTGCCAGCAGCTTAGGACGAAACAATGAGCAGTTCTTC	CASSLGRNNEQFF	TRBJ2-1	NA	many	TRBV7-3
TGTGCCAGCAGCTTGTTGGACCAAGAGACCCAGTACTTC	CASSLLDQETQYF	TRBJ2-5	NA	many	TRBV5-4
TGTGCCAGCAGTATGCGGGGGGCGAACACCGGGGAGCTGTTTTTT	CASSMRGANTGELFF	TRBJ2-2	TRBD2	NA	TRBV12-3/TRBV12-4
TGTGCCAGCAGCCCGACGGGTGAGATGGGTCAGCCCCAGCATTTT	CASSPTGEMGQPQHF	TRBJ1-5	NA	medium-sized	TRBV7-9
TGCAGCGTTGAAGGGACAGGCGGCAACTATGGCTACACCTTC	CSVEGTGGNYGYTF	TRBJ1-2	TRBD1	NA	TRBV29-1
TGTGCCAGCAGCTTATCTAGCGGGAATATAGGGGAGCTGTTTTTT	CASSLSSGNIGELFF	TRBJ2-2	TRBD2	NA	TRBV7-3
TGTGCCACCAGTGGGCGGGCAACCCCAGATACGCAGTATTTT	CATSGRATPDTQYF	TRBJ2-3	NA	many	TRBV24-1
TGCAGTACAACCCCTAAAGGAGGGGGCTATGGCTACACCTTC	CSTTPKGGGYGYTF	TRBJ1-2	NA	many	TRBV20-1
TGTGCCACTCAGTCGGGGGGCTCTGGAAACACCATATATTTT	CATQSGGSGNTIYF	TRBJ1-3	NA	many	TRBV6-1
TGCAGCGTCTCCAGCGGGGGGGCCTTTAATGAGCAGTTCTTC	CSVSSGGAFNEQFF	TRBJ2-1	TRBD2	many	TRBV29-1
TGTGCCAGCAGCCGTAGCACAGATACGCAGTATTTT	CASSRSTDTQYF	TRBJ2-3	NA	many	TRBV7-9
TGCGCCAGCAGCTTGCCAGGGATCTATGGCTACACCTTC	CASSLPGIYGYTF	TRBJ1-2	NA	few	TRBV5-1